Following are 23 T cell receptor beta chains from one sample sequenced in a study of blood T cell repertoires in COVID-19. Here immunoSEQ multiplex PCR was the method, and the copy in TCRdb shows in-frame clones only, minus some. The sample includes about 38,000 clones, nearly 90% seen only once; the top ten take 25% to 30%. The source material was peripheral blood. The receptors originated from a man aged 55-75 years with active or convalescent COVID-19.

The chain links TRBV30 to TRBJ2-7, with D unresolved. Trimming took off 2 bases at V and 4 bases at J, with 6 bases between the two ends. This CDR3 is 11 amino acids long. The germline V gene has CDR1 GTSNPN and CDR2 SVGIG (reference sequence). CDR3 nucleotides: TGTGCCTGGAGTAACCAGTACGAGCAGTACTTC. It translates to CAWSNQYEQYF.

The chain recombines TRBV4-1 with TRBJ2-3; TRBD1 aligns across 7 bases. This CDR3 has 15 amino acids. J was trimmed by 2 bases and V by 3 bases; bases with no gene match: 5. Germline V gene data show CDR1 as MGHRA and CDR2 as YSYEKL. The CDR3 reads CASSQTGWDTDTQYF. CDR3 nucleotides: TGCGCCAGCAGCCAGACAGGGTGGGACACAGATACGCAGTATTTT.

This CDR3 reads CASGTSGRTDTQYF. The CDR3 DNA follows: TGCGCCAGCGGGACTAGCGGGAGGACAGATACGCAGTATTTT. V usage is TRBV10-2 and J usage is TRBJ2-3, with 15 bases aligning to TRBD2. The V and J ends lost 8 bases and 3 bases, in that order; junction bases with no gene match: 0. The CDR3 length is 14 residues. Germline V gives CDR1 WSHSY, CDR2 SAAADI.

This clone was seen more than once but under ten times. Here the CDR3 DNA reads TGTGCCAGCACCCGACAGGGGTCAAGCTCCTACGAGCAGTACTTC. Amino acid sequence: CASTRQGSSSYEQYF. The chain has TRBV28 and TRBJ2-7; 8 positions match TRBD1. This CDR3 is 15 amino acids long. The V gene end was trimmed by 7 bases and the J gene end by 0 bases; junction bases not matched to a gene: 8. Per the germline V gene, CDR1 is MDHEN and CDR2 is SYDVKM.

The chain uses TRBV7-9 and TRBJ2-3; 8 bases align to TRBD2. In germline, CDR1 is SEHNR, CDR2 FQNEAQ (reference sequence). This CDR3 comprises 17 residues. J was trimmed by 2 bases and V by 5 bases; bases with no gene match: 12. Here the CDR3 DNA reads TGTGCCAGCAGCCACCGGGGGTTAGCGGGGCCCACAGATACGCAGTATTTT. Amino acid sequence: CASSHRGLAGPTDTQYF.

The gene calls are TRBV4-2 and TRBJ2-4; possible D gene TRBD1, 6 bases. V lost 2 bases and J lost 10, with 15 bases in between. The CDR3 runs to 14 residues. Per the germline V gene, CDR1 is LGHNA and CDR2 is YNFKEQ. The CDR3 loop reads CASSQPGQEGIQYF. CDR3 DNA: TGTGCCAGCAGCCAACCGGGACAAGAGGGTATTCAGTACTTC.

J is TRBJ2-1 and V is TRBV19; D is unresolved. The CDR3 contains 16 residues. Trimming removed 4 bases at V and 0 bases at J, with 13 bases between. Germline CDR1 LNHDA, CDR2 SQIVND (reference sequence). The chain's CDR3 is CASSTEASNSYNEQFF. CDR3 bases: TGTGCCAGTAGTACCGAAGCTAGTAACTCCTACAATGAGCAGTTCTTC.

V and J are TRBV18 and TRBJ2-1; 9 positions agree with TRBD2. V lost 5 bases to trimming and J lost 3 bases; unmatched junction nucleotides: 5. The length of the CDR3 is 15 residues. Germline assignment: CDR1 KGHSH and CDR2 LQKENI. CDR3 loop: CASSSGLALYNEQFF. As DNA, the CDR3 is TGTGCCAGCTCATCGGGACTAGCTCTCTACAATGAGCAGTTCTTC. Drawing the rest from reference TRBV18 and TRBJ2-1, the complete variable domain is NAGVMQNPRHLVRRRGQEARLRCSPMKGHSHVYWYRQLPEEGLKFMVYLQKENIIDESGMPKERFSAEFPKEGPSILRIQQVVRGDSAAYFCASSSGLALYNEQFFGPGTRLTVL.

The genes are TRBV28 and TRBJ1-6; a weak D match, TRBD1 (5 bases). Germline V gives CDR1 MDHEN, CDR2 SYDVKM. Trimming removed 7 bases from V and 10 bases from J, with 14 bases in between. The CDR3 has 13 amino acids. This CDR3 is CASTARGYSPLHF. CDR3 DNA: TGTGCCAGCACGGCCCGGGGGTACTCACCCCTCCACTTT. The full variable domain, completed using reference TRBV28 and TRBJ1-6, is DVKVTQSSRYLVKRTGEKVFLECVQDMDHENMFWYRQDPGLGLRLIYFSYDVKMKEKGDIPEGYSVSREKKERFSLILESASTNQTSMYLCASTARGYSPLHFGNGTRLTVT.

The chain couples TRBV30 to TRBJ1-2; D ambiguous. Germline CDR1 and CDR2: GTSNPN and SVGIG (reference sequence). Trimming removed 7 bases from V and 2 bases from J, with 20 bases in between. This CDR3 has 15 residues. The CDR3 region has the DNA TGTGCCTCCCAAGGCCGGAGAGTTGGAAACTATGGCTACACCTTC. Translation: CASQGRRVGNYGYTF.

V and J are TRBV9 and TRBJ1-1; weak D call: TRBD1 (5 bases). The germline CDR1 and CDR2 sequences are SGDLS and YYNGEE. This CDR3 comprises 13 residues. With 3 bases removed from V and 8 bases from J, the gap between germline ends came to 14 bases. The CDR3 nucleotides read TGTGCCAGCAGCGGGGGGACTCCCGGGGAAGCTTTCTTT. It encodes CASSGGTPGEAFF.

The chain recombines TRBV5-1 with TRBJ2-2; 9 bases match TRBD2. The CDR3 sequence is 16 residues long. The junction had 4 bases not matched to a gene; V was cut back by 0 bases and J by 4 bases. Germline lookup yields CDR1 SGHRS and CDR2 YFSETQ. The CDR3 DNA follows: TGCGCCAGCAGCTTGGTAGCGGGAGATCGCACCGGGGAGCTGTTTTTT. This translates into CASSLVAGDRTGELFF.

This clone was detected once. V usage is TRBV12-3 or TRBV12-4 and J usage is TRBJ1-2, with a weak D call TRBD1 (6 bases). Trimming removed 5 bases at V and 6 bases at J, with 10 bases between. The CDR3 contains 12 residues. The CDR3 spells CASSRGQHGYTF. In nucleotides, the CDR3 is TGTGCCAGCAGTCGCGGACAGCATGGCTACACCTTC.

This clone appeared once. V usage is TRBV7-8 and J usage is TRBJ2-7; D may be TRBD1 (5 bases). V lost 2 bases and J lost 2, with 13 bases in between. Germline lookup yields CDR1 SGHVS and CDR2 FQNEAQ. This CDR3 is built from 15 residues. The CDR3 region has the DNA TGTGCCAGCAGCTTAAATCGTGACAGCCCCTACGAGCAGTACTTC. Its protein is CASSLNRDSPYEQYF.

The chain joins TRBV4-1 to TRBJ2-1, with a weak D call TRBD2 (5 bases). V lost 1 base, J lost 3 bases, and 7 bases lay in between. Per the germline V gene, CDR1 is MGHRA and CDR2 is YSYEKL. The CDR3 covers 14 residues. The CDR3 loop is CASSQGDYYNEQFF. CDR3 DNA: TGCGCCAGCAGCCAAGGTGACTACTACAATGAGCAGTTCTTC.

The chain is built from TRBV7-2 and TRBJ2-1; D ambiguous. V shed 1 base and J shed 0 bases, with 10 bases lying between them. Looked up from germline, CDR1 is SGHTA and CDR2 is FQGNSA. The CDR3 loop spans 16 amino acids. The CDR3 here is CASSLGHSDSYNEQFF. CDR3 DNA: TGTGCCAGCAGCTTAGGACACTCCGACTCCTACAATGAGCAGTTCTTC.

The table lists this clone with a count of one. J is TRBJ2-2 and V is TRBV11-2; D unclear. Germline CDR1 is SGHAT and CDR2 is FQNNGV. V lost 1 base, J lost 0 bases, and 3 bases lay in between. The CDR3 is 14 residues long. In DNA, the CDR3 is TGTGCCAGCAGCTTAGTCGCGAACACCGGGGAGCTGTTTTTT. The encoded protein is CASSLVANTGELFF.

V and J are TRBV5-1 and TRBJ2-7; the D is unclear. Trimming left V 0 bases short and J 2 bases short, with 12 bases between. CDR1 is SGHRS and CDR2 is YFSETQ in the germline V gene. The CDR3 covers 15 residues. The CDR3 protein is CASSLVGQVAYEQYF. The DNA for the CDR3 is TGCGCCAGCAGCTTGGTGGGTCAGGTAGCCTACGAGCAGTACTTC.

V gene TRBV5-1 combines with J gene TRBJ2-7, with 7 bases fitting TRBD1. CDR1 and CDR2 from the germline V gene are SGHRS and YFSETQ. The CDR3 totals 20 residues. The V segment lost 4 bases and the J segment 1 base; nucleotides outside the gene matches: 23. CDR3 DNA: TGCGCCAGCAGCGCCTCCTGGGACAGTCACGTACCTCTTAGATCCTACGAGCAGTACTTC. Amino acid sequence: CASSASWDSHVPLRSYEQYF.

This sequence joins TRBV5-4 and TRBJ2-7; TRBD1 aligns across 7 bases. V dropped 3 bases and J dropped 0; count of bases not matched to a gene: 3. CDR3 length: 14 amino acids. The germline V gene encodes CDR1 SGHNT and CDR2 YYREEE (reference sequence). The CDR3 here is CASSSTGASYEQYF. The CDR3, as DNA: TGTGCCAGCAGCTCAACAGGGGCCTCCTACGAGCAGTACTTC.

V is TRBV5-5 and J is TRBJ2-7; D is perhaps TRBD2 (5 bases). From germline, CDR1 is SGHKS and CDR2 YYEKEE (reference sequence). The CDR3 consists of 14 residues. V was cut by 4 bases and J by 3 bases, with 14 bases left in between. CDR3 in amino acids: CASSPRLGDYEQYF. The CDR3 nucleotides are TGTGCCAGCAGCCCTAGGCTGGGAGACTACGAGCAGTACTTC.

This chain joins TRBV5-1 and TRBJ2-5; weak D call: TRBD1 (5 bases). The CDR3 has 15 residues. Germline loops: CDR1 SGHRS, CDR2 YFSETQ. V was cut by 5 bases and J by 2 bases, with 16 bases left in between. The DNA for the CDR3 is TGCGCCAGCAGTTCAACAGGATGGGATCAAGAGACCCAGTACTTC. Translated, it gives CASSSTGWDQETQYF.

The chain links TRBV6-2 or TRBV6-3 to TRBJ1-5, with 8 bases fitting TRBD1. V was pared by 5 bases and J by 2 bases, with 8 bases of the junction left unmatched. Germline loops: CDR1 MNHEY, CDR2 SVGEGT. There are 16 residues in the CDR3. CDR3 in amino acids: CASSDQGALGNQPQHF. CDR3 coding DNA: TGTGCCAGCAGTGATCAGGGGGCTTTGGGCAATCAGCCCCAGCATTTT.